This T cell receptor (beta chain) was retrieved from a study of shared clonotypes between healthy human individuals. The V and J ends lost 0 bases and 0 bases respectively, with 9 bases between them. CDR1 is KGHSH, CDR2 LQKENI, per germline. The CDR3 sequence is 16 residues long. Using immunoSEQ multiplex PCR, the repertoire was profiled, and TCRdb retains in-frame clones only, with some absent. The sample carries about 1.4 million clones, roughly 96% recorded once. The sequenced sample consisted of naive CD4+ T cells sorted from blood. Subset denoted: CD45RA+ positively selected. The chain is built from TRBV18 and TRBJ2-1; D ambiguous. The receptor's source is a man aged 25 to 40 in good health. The CDR3 DNA sequence: TGTGCCAGCTCACCACCATACAAGAGCTCCTACAATGAGCAGTTCTTC. Residues: CASSPPYKSSYNEQFF.